This T cell receptor (beta chain) was retrieved from a study of T cells after yellow fever vaccination. Study-wide context: Fractions of limited cellularity were prepared by means of SMART-Seq v4 Ultra Low Input.

With regard to this clonotype: Its specificity is unknown.

This CDR3 contains 15 residues. Trimming cost V 3 bases and J 0 bases; bases outside gene matches: 5. Germline-derived CDR1 and CDR2 are LGHDT and YNNKEL (reference sequence). Using its own MiXCR run on the 5' RACE reads, TCRdb lists one record per CDR3 protein. The sample records 400,000 to 650,000 distinct CDR3 sequences, 21% being singletons. The study, taken as a whole, reports: CD4 and CD8 compartments shared a small share of clonotypes. Reappearing after the booster were most of the clones from primary vaccination (roughly 95% CD4, 88% CD8).

This rearrangement joins TRBV3-1 to TRBJ2-7, with TRBD1 identical over 7 bases. The sequencing used PBMCs, collected less than 25 days after the first yellow fever vaccination. This receptor was taken from a man between 18 and 35 years old who received the YFV17D yellow fever vaccine. CDR3 region: CASSHTGVSSYEQYF. The CDR3 DNA sequence: TGTGCCAGCAGCCATACAGGGGTGAGCTCCTACGAGCAGTACTTC.